This T cell receptor beta chain is drawn from a study of T cell responses to AZD1222 COVID-19 vaccine. Study-level results: The study found Spike-specific TCR breadth and depth rose after two AZD1222 doses.

Generated by immunoSEQ multiplex PCR, the TCRdb table keeps only in-frame clones and is missing some. The data show some 110,000 clones, 82% seen once. V was pared by 6 bases and J by 8 bases, with 8 bases of the junction left unmatched. This CDR3 has 14 amino acids. Per the germline V gene, CDR1 is LNHNV and CDR2 is YYDKDF (reference sequence). Comment on this clone: Its antigen is still unknown.

This receptor was identified in an adult in good health. Specimen: peripheral blood, collected on day 0 of AZD1222 vaccination. The gene calls are TRBV15 and TRBJ1-2; 11 bases align to TRBD1. In nucleotides, the CDR3 is TGTGCCACCAGTTTAGGACAGGGGGCATGGGGCTACACCTTC. Translated, it gives CATSLGQGAWGYTF.